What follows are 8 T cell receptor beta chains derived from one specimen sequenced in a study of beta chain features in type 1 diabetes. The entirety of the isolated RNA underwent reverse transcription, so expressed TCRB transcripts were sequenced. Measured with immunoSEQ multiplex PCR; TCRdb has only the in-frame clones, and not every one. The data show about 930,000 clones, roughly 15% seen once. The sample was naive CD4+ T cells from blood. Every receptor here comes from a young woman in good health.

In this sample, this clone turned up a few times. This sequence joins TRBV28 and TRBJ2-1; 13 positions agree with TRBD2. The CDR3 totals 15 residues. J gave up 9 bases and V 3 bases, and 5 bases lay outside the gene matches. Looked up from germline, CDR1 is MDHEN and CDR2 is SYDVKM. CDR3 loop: CASSFPGTSGIEQFF. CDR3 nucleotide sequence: TGTGCCAGCAGTTTTCCCGGGACTAGCGGGATTGAGCAGTTCTTC.

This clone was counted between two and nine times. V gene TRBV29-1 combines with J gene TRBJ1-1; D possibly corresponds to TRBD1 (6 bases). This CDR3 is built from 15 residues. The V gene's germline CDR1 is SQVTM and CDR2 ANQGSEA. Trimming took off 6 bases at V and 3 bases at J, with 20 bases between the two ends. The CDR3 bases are TGCAGCGTCCGGTGGCGGGGGCAGGCGGACACTGAAGCTTTCTTT. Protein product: CSVRWRGQADTEAFF.

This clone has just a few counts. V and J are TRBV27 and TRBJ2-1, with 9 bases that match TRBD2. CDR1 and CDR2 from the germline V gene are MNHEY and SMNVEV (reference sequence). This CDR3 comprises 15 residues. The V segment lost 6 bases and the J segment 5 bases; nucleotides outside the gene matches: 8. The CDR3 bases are TGTGCCAGCAGCCTGGGGCTAGCGGGAAACAATGAGCAGTTCTTC. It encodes CASSLGLAGNNEQFF.

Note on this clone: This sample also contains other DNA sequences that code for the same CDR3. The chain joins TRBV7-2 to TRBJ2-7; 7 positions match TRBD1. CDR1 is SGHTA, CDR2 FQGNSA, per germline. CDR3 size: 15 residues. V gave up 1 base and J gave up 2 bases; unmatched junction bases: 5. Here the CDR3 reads CASSLVAGTAYEQYF. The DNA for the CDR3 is TGTGCCAGCAGCTTAGTGGCCGGGACAGCCTACGAGCAGTACTTC.

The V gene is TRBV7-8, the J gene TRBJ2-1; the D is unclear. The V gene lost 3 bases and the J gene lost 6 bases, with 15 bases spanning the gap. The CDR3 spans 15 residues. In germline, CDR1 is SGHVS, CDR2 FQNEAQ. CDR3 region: CASSFSFERINEQFF. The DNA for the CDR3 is TGTGCCAGCAGCTTCTCGTTCGAGAGGATCAATGAGCAGTTCTTC.

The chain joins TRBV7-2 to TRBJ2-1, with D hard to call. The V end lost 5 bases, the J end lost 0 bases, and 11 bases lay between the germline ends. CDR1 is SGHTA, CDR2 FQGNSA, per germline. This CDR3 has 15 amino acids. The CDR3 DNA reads TGTGCCAGCAGCCCACGGTTTGCCTCCTACAATGAGCAGTTCTTC. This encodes CASSPRFASYNEQFF.

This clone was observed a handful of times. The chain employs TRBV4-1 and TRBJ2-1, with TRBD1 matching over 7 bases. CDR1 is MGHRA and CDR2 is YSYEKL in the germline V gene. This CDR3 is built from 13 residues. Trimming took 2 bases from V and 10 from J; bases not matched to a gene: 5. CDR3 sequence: CASSQYDRAEQFF. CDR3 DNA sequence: TGCGCCAGCAGCCAATACGACAGGGCCGAGCAGTTCTTC.

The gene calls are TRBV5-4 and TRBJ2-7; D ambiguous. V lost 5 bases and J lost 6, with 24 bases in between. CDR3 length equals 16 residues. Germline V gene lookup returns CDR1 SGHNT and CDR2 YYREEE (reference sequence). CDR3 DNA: TGTGCCAGCAGACGTGACCACACGGCCCCTTTAGCCGAGCAGTACTTC. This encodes CASRRDHTAPLAEQYF.